Sequencing of this TCR beta chain was carried out in a study of cytomegalovirus exposure and HLA in healthy donors. Across the study: Assignment to the Caucasian-associated ancestry cluster applied to around four fifths of the roughly 420 genotyped donors.

About this clone: Its antigen remains unidentified.

CDR3 length: 16 residues. From germline, CDR1 is SGHKS and CDR2 YYEKEE (reference sequence). Germline trimming cut 6 bases from V and 4 bases from J; bases unmatched to any gene: 12. Use of 60 Vbeta and 13 Jbeta primers characterized the PCR. The repertoire was sequenced with immunoSEQ multiplex PCR; TCRdb's copy has only in-frame clones and lacks some. The table shows over 70,000 clones, with roughly 70% occurring only once. Study conclusions and caveats: A later analysis showed TCR association rates differing by HLA locus, peaking at DRB1 and lowest at HLA-C.

The source material was PBMCs. The receptor comes from a woman aged 45 to 65 in good health and CMV-seropositive. The rearrangement uses TRBV5-5 and TRBJ2-4, with 8 bases aligning to TRBD2. CDR3 DNA sequence: TGTGCCAGCAACCCAGGACTAGCCATGGGGAAAAACATTCAGTACTTC. Residues: CASNPGLAMGKNIQYF.